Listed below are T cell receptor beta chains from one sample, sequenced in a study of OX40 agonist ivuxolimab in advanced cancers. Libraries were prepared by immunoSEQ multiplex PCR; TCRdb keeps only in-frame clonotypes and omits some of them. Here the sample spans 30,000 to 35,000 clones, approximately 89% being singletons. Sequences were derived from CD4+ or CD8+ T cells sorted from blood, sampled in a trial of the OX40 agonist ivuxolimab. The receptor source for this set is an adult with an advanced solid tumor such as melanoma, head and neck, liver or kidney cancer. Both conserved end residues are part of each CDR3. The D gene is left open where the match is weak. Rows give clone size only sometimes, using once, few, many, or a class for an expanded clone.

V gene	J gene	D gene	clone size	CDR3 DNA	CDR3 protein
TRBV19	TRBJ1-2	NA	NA	TGTGCCAGTACCCCCACGGAGGGGTGGCACTATGGCTACACCTTC	CASTPTEGWHYGYTF
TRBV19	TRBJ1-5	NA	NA	TGTGCCAGTAGTATTGCCAGGGATAGCAATCAGCCCCAGCATTTT	CASSIARDSNQPQHF
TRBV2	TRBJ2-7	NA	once	TGTGCCAGCAGCGTTACCAGTATCCAGGAGGGCCCGGCCTACGGGCAGTACTTC	CASSVTSIQEGPAYGQYF
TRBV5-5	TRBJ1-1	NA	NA	TGTGCCAGCAGCTTGGCCAGGTCTTCCACTGAAGCTTTCTTT	CASSLARSSTEAFF
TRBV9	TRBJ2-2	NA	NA	TGTGCCAGCCCCTTGTATTGGGGCAAAGACACCGGGGAGCTGTTTTTT	CASPLYWGKDTGELFF
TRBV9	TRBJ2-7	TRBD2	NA	TGTGCCAGCGCTCGGGGTAGCGGGAATAGTCTGTACGAGCAGTACTTC	CASARGSGNSLYEQYF
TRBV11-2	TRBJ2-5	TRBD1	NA	TGTGCCAGCAGCCCCGGGACAGGGGGCTGGGAGACCCAGTACTTC	CASSPGTGGWETQYF
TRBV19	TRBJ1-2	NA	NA	TGTGCCAGTAGTATAGAGCTCGCAGGGGCTTATGGCTACACCTTC	CASSIELAGAYGYTF
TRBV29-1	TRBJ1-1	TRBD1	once	TGCAGCGTTGATGAGGGGGCCTGGACTGAAGCTTTCTTT	CSVDEGAWTEAFF
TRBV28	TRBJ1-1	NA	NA	TGTGCCAGCGTGGGGGGGGATGGGAACACTGAAGCTTTCTTT	CASVGGDGNTEAFF
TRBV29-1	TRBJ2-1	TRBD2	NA	TGCAGCCTCTGGACTAGCGGGGACAATGAGCAGTTCTTC	CSLWTSGDNEQFF
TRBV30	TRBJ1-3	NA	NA	TGTGCCTGGACTTGGGGGAGGGGGAGGACTGGAAACACCATATATTTT	CAWTWGRGRTGNTIYF
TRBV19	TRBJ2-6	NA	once	TGTGCCAGTAGTATGGGGGCGGCTGGGGCCAACGTCCTGACTTTC	CASSMGAAGANVLTF
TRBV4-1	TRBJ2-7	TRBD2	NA	TGCGCCAGCAGCCAAGACCTAGCGGGAGCCTACGAGCAGTACTTC	CASSQDLAGAYEQYF
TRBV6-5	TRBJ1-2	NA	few	TGTGCCAGCAGTTACTCTCTGGGGCCAGGCTATGGCTACACCTTC	CASSYSLGPGYGYTF
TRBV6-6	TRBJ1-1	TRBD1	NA	TGTGCCAGCAGTCAGGGGGCATGGACTGAAGCTTTCTTT	CASSQGAWTEAFF
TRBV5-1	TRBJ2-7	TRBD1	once	TGCGCCAGCAGCAAAAGGACAGGGTTAACGGGCGAGCAGTACTTC	CASSKRTGLTGEQYF
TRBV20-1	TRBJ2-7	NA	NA	TGCAGTGCACGGGACTCCTACGAGCAGTACTTC	CSARDSYEQYF
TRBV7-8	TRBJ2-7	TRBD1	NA	TGTGCCAGCAGCTTGCCCCAGACAGGGACGGCCTACGAGCAGTACTTC	CASSLPQTGTAYEQYF
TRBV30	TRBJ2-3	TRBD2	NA	TGTGCCTGGAGTGTACGATGGGGACTAGTTAATACAGATACGCAGTATTTT	CAWSVRWGLVNTDTQYF
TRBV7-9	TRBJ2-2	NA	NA	TGTGCCAGCAGCCCTCCTACCGGGGAGCTGTTTTTT	CASSPPTGELFF
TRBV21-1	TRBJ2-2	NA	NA	TGTGCCAGCAGCAAAGATTGGAACACCGGGGAGCTGTTTTTT	CASSKDWNTGELFF